This TCR beta chain emerged from a study of OX40 agonist ivuxolimab in advanced cancers. In the study overall: Recorded diagnoses for dose-escalation patients were hepatocellular carcinoma, melanoma, renal cell or head and neck cancer. In three patients, partial responses were observed, one with hepatocellular carcinoma and two with cutaneous melanoma. Findings of the study overall: Among the lowest levels of clonal expansion were found in partial responders at 0.1-3.0 mg/kg.

The protocol was immunoSEQ multiplex PCR, while the TCRdb copy is restricted to in-frame clones and leaves out a portion. The sample carries some 95,000 clones, approximately 85% recorded once. About this clone: Its target is unknown.

In germline, CDR1 is GTSNPN, CDR2 SVGIG (reference sequence). Deletions cut 2 bases from V and 3 bases from J, with 15 bases between. The CDR3 consists of 15 residues. Source: CD4+ or CD8+ T cells sorted from blood, taken in a trial of the OX40 agonist ivuxolimab. The V call is TRBV30, the J call TRBJ2-3, with D possibly matching TRBD2 (5 bases). The TCR comes from an adult with an advanced solid tumor such as melanoma, head and neck, liver or kidney cancer. CDR3 in amino acids: CAWSRADSLTDTQYF. DNA for the CDR3: TGTGCCTGGAGTCGAGCGGATTCTTTGACAGATACGCAGTATTTT.